Below are 17 T cell receptor beta chains sequenced from a single sample in a study of graft-versus-host responses after intestinal transplantation. Repertoires were generated with immunoSEQ multiplex PCR, while TCRdb's copy carries only in-frame clones and drops some. The sample records some 96,000 clones, about 88% being singletons. Antigens for these TCRs are unknown. This specimen was unstimulated CD4+ T cells sorted from spleen or lymph node cells, taken before transplant. The receptors were gathered from a human donor who was the organ donor for an intestinal transplant.

The genes are TRBV28 and TRBJ1-2; TRBD1 matches 7 bases. Germline V gives CDR1 MDHEN, CDR2 SYDVKM. CDR3 length equals 15 residues. V was pared by 6 bases and J by 4 bases, with 11 bases of the junction left unmatched. The CDR3 DNA follows: TGTGCCAGCAGATTTAGTCCGACAGGGTTCTATGGCTACACCTTC. This translates into CASRFSPTGFYGYTF.

V gene TRBV27 combines with J gene TRBJ2-1; 9 bases fit TRBD2. Looked up from germline, CDR1 is MNHEY and CDR2 is SMNVEV (reference sequence). V dropped 3 bases and J dropped 5; count of bases not matched to a gene: 5. This CDR3 is 15 amino acids long. CDR3 nucleotide sequence: TGTGCCAGCAGTTTGGTAGCGGGGGCCCACAATGAGCAGTTCTTC. Protein product: CASSLVAGAHNEQFF.

The chain links TRBV18 to TRBJ1-5; possibly TRBD1 for D (5 bases). Germline lookup yields CDR1 KGHSH and CDR2 LQKENI. V dropped 5 bases and J dropped 4 bases, with 9 bases sitting between them. This CDR3 contains 13 residues. CDR3 sequence: CASSIDRNQPQHF. CDR3 in DNA: TGTGCCAGCTCAATCGACAGAAATCAGCCCCAGCATTTT.

The V and J genes are TRBV27 and TRBJ1-5; D perhaps matches TRBD1 (5 bases). Germline V gene lookup returns CDR1 MNHEY and CDR2 SMNVEV (reference sequence). Trimming shortened V by 6 bases and J by 2 bases, and 8 bases separated the two germline ends. The CDR3 extends over 13 amino acids. CDR3 loop: CASSPRGNQPQHF. The CDR3 region has the DNA TGTGCCAGCAGCCCCAGGGGCAATCAGCCCCAGCATTTT.

The chain employs TRBV6-5 and TRBJ2-7; D is uncertain. This CDR3 comprises 12 residues. CDR1 and CDR2 (germline): MNHEY, SVGAGI. Trimming removed 6 bases from V and 7 bases from J, with 13 bases in between. CDR3 in amino acids: CASRPLYGEQYF. CDR3 nucleotides: TGTGCCAGCAGGCCGCTTTACGGGGAGCAGTACTTC.

The CDR3 sequence: CASSVGEAATNEKLFF. CDR3 bases: TGTGCCAGCAGCGTAGGAGAAGCAGCAACTAATGAAAAACTGTTTTTT. The rearrangement links TRBV9 to TRBJ1-4; D call uncertain. CDR3 length equals 16 residues. Trimming left V 0 bases short and J 0 bases short, with 9 bases between. Germline values: CDR1 SGDLS, CDR2 YYNGEE.

This chain uses TRBV6-1 with TRBJ1-5; D is unclear. Germline V gives CDR1 MNHNS, CDR2 SASEGT. V was clipped by 3 bases and J by 8 bases, with 14 bases between them. This CDR3 is built from 14 residues. The DNA for the CDR3 is TGTGCCAGCAGTGAGGAGCCCGAGCTGAAGCCCCAGCATTTT. Its protein is CASSEEPELKPQHF.

The V and J genes are TRBV5-1 and TRBJ2-1; 8 nucleotides align to TRBD1. CDR1 is SGHRS and CDR2 is YFSETQ in the germline V gene. This CDR3 has 16 amino acids. The junction had 12 bases not matched to a gene; V was cut back by 4 bases and J by 6 bases. The CDR3 region has the DNA TGCGCCAGCAGCGAAAGTGCCGGGACAGGCGGCAATGAGCAGTTCTTC. It yields the protein CASSESAGTGGNEQFF. Full variable domain (rest looked up from reference TRBV5-1 and TRBJ2-1): KAGVTQTPRYLIKTRGQQVTLSCSPISGHRSVSWYQQTPGQGLQFLFEYFSETQRNKGNFPGRFSGRQFSNSRSEMNVSTLELGDSALYLCASSESAGTGGNEQFFGPGTRLTVL.

The V gene is TRBV19, the J gene TRBJ1-5; 7 nucleotides line up with TRBD1. Germline CDR1 reads LNHDA; CDR2 reads SQIVND (reference sequence). CDR3 size: 18 residues. Trimming took 4 bases from V and 0 from J; bases not matched to a gene: 12. CDR3 sequence reads: CASSSTRGGPYSNQPQHF. CDR3 coding DNA: TGTGCCAGTAGTAGTACCAGGGGGGGACCTTATAGCAATCAGCCCCAGCATTTT.

The chain is built from TRBV28 and TRBJ2-7; D gene ambiguous. Trimming cost V 5 bases and J 4 bases, with 18 bases left between them. Looked up from germline, CDR1 is MDHEN and CDR2 is SYDVKM. The CDR3 extends over 15 amino acids. CDR3 nucleotide sequence: TGTGCCAGCAGTCCTATGCTGCCGGGTAATTACGAGCAGTACTTC. It encodes CASSPMLPGNYEQYF.

The genes are TRBV9 and TRBJ1-5; a weak D match, TRBD1 (5 bases). CDR1 is SGDLS, CDR2 YYNGEE, per germline. The CDR3 spans 14 residues. V shed 0 bases and J shed 9 bases, with 13 bases lying between them. The CDR3 reads CASSVGEGILPQHF. Written as DNA, the CDR3 is TGTGCCAGCAGCGTAGGAGAGGGGATATTGCCCCAGCATTTT. The variable domain in full, completed from reference TRBV9 and TRBJ1-5, reads DSGVTQTPKHLITATGQRVTLRCSPRSGDLSVYWYQQSLDQGLQFLIQYYNGEERAKGNILERFSAQQFPDLHSELNLSSLELGDSALYFCASSVGEGILPQHFGDGTRLSIL.

The CDR3, as DNA: TGCGCCAGCAGCTTGAGGGGGGACGGTATGAACACTGAAGCTTTCTTT. Its translation: CASSLRGDGMNTEAFF. The J gene is TRBJ1-1, the V gene TRBV5-1; possible D gene TRBD1, 6 bases. The CDR3 consists of 16 residues. V was cut by 1 base and J by 0 bases, with 13 bases left in between. Per germline, CDR1 SGHRS and CDR2 YFSETQ.

The chain joins TRBV28 to TRBJ1-5; D is ambiguous. Germline CDR1 is MDHEN and CDR2 is SYDVKM. With 0 bases removed from V and 3 bases from J, the gap between germline ends came to 6 bases. The CDR3 runs to 14 residues. The CDR3 nucleotides are TGTGCCAGCAGTTTATGGACGGACAATCAGCCCCAGCATTTT. Translating gives CASSLWTDNQPQHF.

This clone was observed a single time. The gene calls are TRBV18 and TRBJ1-2; D is ambiguous. The CDR3 spans 14 residues. Deletions cut 6 bases from V and 8 bases from J, with 19 bases between. The germline gives CDR1 KGHSH, CDR2 LQKENI. CDR3 in amino acids: CASSPTLDRRGYTF. The CDR3 coding sequence is TGTGCCAGCTCGCCGACACTTGACCGGCGAGGCTACACCTTC.

This chain links TRBV5-4 with TRBJ2-3; TRBD1 or TRBD2 may be the D gene (5 bases each). Germline values: CDR1 SGHNT, CDR2 YYREEE (reference sequence). This CDR3 is built from 17 residues. Between the trimmed V and J ends, which lost 4 bases and 10 bases, there was a span of 28 bases. In DNA form, the CDR3 reads TGTGCCAGCAGCCTGGAACTAGGGGCCGGGGTGGCTTGGCCGCAGTATTTT. Translating it yields CASSLELGAGVAWPQYF.

This clone has just one count. V usage is TRBV6-5 and J usage is TRBJ1-5; D possibly corresponds to TRBD1 (5 bases). The length of the CDR3 is 14 residues. V lost 5 bases and J 1 base, leaving 9 bases between the germline ends. CDR1 and CDR2 (germline): MNHEY, SVGAGI. The CDR3 loop reads CASSQGGSNQPQHF. CDR3 nucleotide sequence: TGTGCCAGCAGTCAGGGAGGGAGCAATCAGCCCCAGCATTTT.

This clone has just a few counts. J is TRBJ1-3 and V is TRBV15; D remains ambiguous. The ends were cut back, 1 base at V and 3 bases at J, with 13 bases in the middle. Germline lookup yields CDR1 LNHNV and CDR2 YYDKDF (reference sequence). This CDR3 spans 16 amino acids. CDR3 bases: TGTGCCACCAGCAGAGTTCACAGTGCATTTGGAAACACCATATATTTT. Residues: CATSRVHSAFGNTIYF.